The clone carrying this T cell receptor (beta chain) was seen only a few times. Its antigen is unknown. The data are from a study of T cells in Graves' hyperthyroidism and ophthalmopathy. Across the whole study: Sampling of peripheral blood happened at initial diagnosis, prior to any treatment.

The CDR3 has 15 amino acids. V shed 8 bases and J shed 0 bases, with 17 bases lying between them. From germline, CDR1 is MNHNS and CDR2 SASEGT. Template material for amplifying TCR beta CDR3 regions consisted of RNA transcripts. First-round RT-PCR with HTBI primers amplified the TCR CDR3 region. Each CDR3 protein gets one entry after TCRdb re-called the multiplex PCR reads with MiXCR. The sample holds about 270,000 distinct CDR3 sequences, 20% to 25% seen once. Study-wide results and limits: Clonotypes that were expanded in thyroid above 0.001 mostly appeared in blood too. From stable hyperthyroidism, ophthalmopathy was set apart by a 13 V-J model. The model made its ophthalmopathy prediction, and onset followed a median approximately 6.5 months later.

The source is a man younger than 40 with Graves' ophthalmopathy. The sample taken for sequencing was blood. The chain carries TRBV6-1 and TRBJ2-7; no firm D call. The CDR3 DNA sequence: TGTGCCAGCGTCGCTACCCAAGGGTCCTCCTACGAGCAGTACTTC. It encodes CASVATQGSSYEQYF.